Listed here is a single T cell receptor (beta chain). Its antigen is unknown. At one boundary the junction diverges from the germline segment, which might be a read error. The entry originates in a study of tumor-infiltrating lymphocytes in primary liver carcinoma. Study-wide results and caveats: Blood's top-250-clone fraction was significantly lower than that of tumors (p = 0.039). Only about 7-25% of top clones appeared in all five tumor regions.

RNA and DNA were co-extracted from around 20-30 mg of unsorted bulk tissue. CDR1 is SGHRS and CDR2 is YFSETQ in the germline V gene. This CDR3 has 14 amino acids. Reverse transcription of approximately 0.55 ug total RNA with a constant-region primer produced TCR beta cDNA. Investigators got TCR beta libraries out of three nested multiplex PCR rounds, done with slightly modified ARM-PCR. The opening two PCR rounds, about 11 cycles each, paired TRBV1-TRBV30 forward primers with a C-beta reverse primer. MiXCR, applied by TCRdb to the multiplex PCR reads, yields one record per CDR3 protein. The data contain more than 45,000 distinct CDR3 sequences, 60% to 80% of them singletons.

This TCR came from a man aged 35-49 years with primary liver carcinoma and hepatitis B virus infection. Material for sequencing was liver tumor tissue from sampling region 5. Regarding subset: tumor region T5, tumor centre. V usage is TRBV5-1 and J usage is TRBJ2-7; D might be TRBD2 (6 bases). CDR3 amino acids: CPSSLDPGVGEQYF. CDR3 DNA sequence: TGCCCCAGCAGCTTGGATCCGGGAGTCGGTGAGCAGTACTTC. Drawing the rest from reference TRBV5-1 and TRBJ2-7, the complete variable domain is KAGVTQTPRYLIKTRGQQVTLSCSPISGHRSVSWYQQTPGQGLQFLFEYFSETQRNKGNFPGRFSGRQFSNSRSEMNVSTLELGDSALYLCPSSLDPGVGEQYFGPGTRLTVT.